This TCR beta chain came from a study of T-cell reconstitution after alpha-beta-depleted transplantation in children. Notes on the study in general: Expanded graft clones, several hundred of them, were reportedly the source of alpha-beta T cells about two months after transplant. Recipient T cells and thymic progenitors that survived were the source of the high TCRbeta diversity seen at day 60 in some patients. T-cell counts and diversity were attributed mostly to newly produced T cells one year after transplant.

CDR1 and CDR2 (germline): SGHRS, YFSETQ. The CDR3 has 18 residues. The junction had 9 bases not matched to a gene; V was cut back by 0 bases and J by 0 bases. In regard to this clonotype: Its target is unknown.

Unique molecular identifiers were incorporated during preparation of the TCRbeta library. TCRdb re-called the PCR reads with MiXCR, one entry per CDR3 protein. The sample contains around 960,000 distinct CDR3 sequences, about 29% of which appear only once. The sample was PBMCs, mostly from graft donor cells, taken 360 days after TCRalphabeta/CD19-depleted stem cell transplant. This TCR was sampled from a boy in the first two years of life who had a stem cell transplant for SCID, so the T cells may come from the graft donor. This chain links TRBV5-1 with TRBJ2-3, with 8 bases fitting TRBD2. CDR3 coding DNA: TGCGCCAGCAGCTTGGTGGGGACTAGATCAACTAGCACAGATACGCAGTATTTT. Translated: CASSLVGTRSTSTDTQYF.